This T cell receptor beta chain is drawn from a study of blood T cells in healthy people across ages. This clonotype was recorded a few times. Sample-barcoded 5' priming and a J-beta primer mix drove a second PCR of about 6 to 12 cycles. TCRdb re-derived calls from the 5' RACE reads in MiXCR, one entry per CDR3 protein. The table shows 1.5 million to 2 million distinct CDR3 sequences, with approximately 40% occurring only once. CDR3 size: 18 residues. Germline V gene sequence: CDR1 MDHEN, CDR2 SYDVKM. The V segment lost 5 bases and the J segment 1 base; nucleotides outside the gene matches: 12. This clonotype was sampled from a human donor in good health. The V gene is TRBV28, the J gene TRBJ2-7, with 12 bases that match TRBD1. Material: blood. The DNA for the CDR3 is TGTGCCAGCAGTACCCGGGACAGGGGGCATGGGATGTCCTACGAGCAGTACTTC. This codes for CASSTRDRGHGMSYEQYF.